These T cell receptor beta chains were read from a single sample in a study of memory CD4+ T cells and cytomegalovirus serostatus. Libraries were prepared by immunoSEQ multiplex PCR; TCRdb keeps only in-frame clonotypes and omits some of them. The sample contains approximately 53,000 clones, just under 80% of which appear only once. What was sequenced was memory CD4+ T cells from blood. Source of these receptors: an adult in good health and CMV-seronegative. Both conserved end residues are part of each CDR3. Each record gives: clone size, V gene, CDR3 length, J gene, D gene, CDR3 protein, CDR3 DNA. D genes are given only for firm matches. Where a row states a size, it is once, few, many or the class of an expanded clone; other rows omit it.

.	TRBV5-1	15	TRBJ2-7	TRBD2	CASSLLAGSSYEQYF	TGCGCCAGCAGCTTGCTAGCGGGTAGCTCCTACGAGCAGTACTTC
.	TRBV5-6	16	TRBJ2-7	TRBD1	CASSGFRDRDFSEQYF	TGTGCCAGCAGCGGATTCCGGGACAGGGATTTCTCCGAGCAGTACTTC
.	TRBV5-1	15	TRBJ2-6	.	CASSLVTSGANVLTF	TGCGCCAGCAGCTTGGTTACCTCTGGGGCCAACGTCCTGACTTTC
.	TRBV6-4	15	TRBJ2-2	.	CASSTRAFNTGELFF	TGTGCCAGCAGTACGCGGGCATTCAACACCGGGGAGCTGTTTTTT
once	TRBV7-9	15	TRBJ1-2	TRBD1	CASSLLTGGAYGYTF	TGTGCCAGCAGCTTACTTACAGGGGGAGCCTATGGCTACACCTTC
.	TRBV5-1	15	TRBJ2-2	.	CASSLEHSNTGELFF	TGCGCCAGCAGCTTGGAACACTCGAACACCGGGGAGCTGTTTTTT
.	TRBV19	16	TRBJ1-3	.	CASRTGIGDSGNTIYF	TGTGCCAGTAGGACCGGGATCGGCGACTCTGGAAACACCATATATTTT
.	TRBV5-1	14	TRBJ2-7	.	CASSLEPSSYEQYF	TGCGCCAGCAGCTTGGAACCAAGCTCCTACGAGCAGTACTTC
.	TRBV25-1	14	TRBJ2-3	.	CASSEMEVTDTQYF	TGTGCCAGCAGTGAAATGGAGGTCACAGATACGCAGTATTTT
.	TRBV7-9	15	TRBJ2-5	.	CASSFPGQNQETQYF	TGTGCCAGCAGCTTTCCCGGACAGAACCAAGAGACCCAGTACTTC
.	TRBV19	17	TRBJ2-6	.	CASSTVLQGNGANVLTF	TGTGCCAGTAGTACGGTACTACAGGGTAACGGGGCCAACGTCCTGACTTTC
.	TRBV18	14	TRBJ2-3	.	CASSPPEKADTQYF	TGTGCCAGCTCACCACCGGAAAAGGCAGATACGCAGTATTTT
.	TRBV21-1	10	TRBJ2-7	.	CASTSYEQYF	TGTGCCAGCACGTCCTACGAGCAGTACTTC
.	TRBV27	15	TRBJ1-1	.	CASNRNRGGSTEAFF	TGTGCCAGCAATAGGAACCGGGGGGGTAGCACTGAAGCTTTCTTT
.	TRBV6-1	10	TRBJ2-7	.	CASGAYEQYF	TGTGCCAGCGGGGCCTACGAGCAGTACTTC
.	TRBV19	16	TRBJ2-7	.	CASSLNPGPGLHEQYF	TGTGCCAGTAGTCTGAATCCGGGGCCCGGACTCCACGAGCAGTACTTC
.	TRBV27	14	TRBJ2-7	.	CASRYHRSSYEQYF	TGTGCCAGCAGATATCACAGGAGCTCCTACGAGCAGTACTTC
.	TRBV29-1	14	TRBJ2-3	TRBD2	CSVLPSGRKDTQYF	TGCAGCGTCCTTCCTAGCGGGAGGAAAGATACGCAGTATTTT
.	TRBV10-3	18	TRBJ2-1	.	CAISESRWGGTSDNEQFF	TGTGCCATCAGTGAGTCTCGATGGGGTGGGACATCCGACAATGAGCAGTTCTTC
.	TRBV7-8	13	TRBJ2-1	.	CASSLAIYNEQFF	TGTGCCAGCAGCTTAGCCATCTACAATGAGCAGTTCTTC